This T cell receptor (beta chain) was sequenced in a study of shared T cell receptors in the human thymus. V lost 3 bases and J lost 4, with 19 bases in between. The CDR3 loop spans 17 amino acids. CDR1 and CDR2 (germline): SGHAT, FQNNGV. The method was immunoSEQ multiplex PCR; TCRdb's version includes in-frame clones alone and lacks a portion of them. The profile shows 700,000 to 750,000 clones, approximately 85% of them singletons. The data were also submitted as part of a second study, on human thymus T cells. That publication notes: It was healthy Finnish infants having corrective surgery for congenital heart defects who were the donors. Thymus was obtained from resections taken during corrective heart surgery. Biased V and J segment usage appeared in thymus and peripheral blood. Unrelated individuals were reported by related research to share highly overlapping thymic repertoires.

This chain joins TRBV11-2 and TRBJ1-5, with a tentative D call TRBD1 (6 bases). This receptor was identified in a girl in the first two years of life with a congenital heart defect. The sequenced sample was thymocytes. CDR3 bases: TGTGCCAGCAGCTTGGAACAGGGCTCCGTCTCAAATCAGCCCCAGCATTTT. It specifies CASSLEQGSVSNQPQHF. Full variable domain (remainder filled in from reference TRBV11-2 and TRBJ1-5): EAGVAQSPRYKIIEKRQSVAFWCNPISGHATLYWYQQILGQGPKLLIQFQNNGVVDDSQLPKDRFSAERLKGVDSTLKIQPAKLEDSAVYLCASSLEQGSVSNQPQHFGDGTRLSIL.